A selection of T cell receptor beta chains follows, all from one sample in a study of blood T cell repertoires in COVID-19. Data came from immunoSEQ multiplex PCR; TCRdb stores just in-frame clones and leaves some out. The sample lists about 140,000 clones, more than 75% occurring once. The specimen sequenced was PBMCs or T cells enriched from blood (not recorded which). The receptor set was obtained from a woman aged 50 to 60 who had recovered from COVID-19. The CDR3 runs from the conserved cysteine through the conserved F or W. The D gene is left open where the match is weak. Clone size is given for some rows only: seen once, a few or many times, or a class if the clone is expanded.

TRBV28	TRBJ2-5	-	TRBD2	CASSFVSGGAEETQYF	TGTGCCAGCAGTTTTGTTAGCGGGGGGGCGGAGGAGACCCAGTACTTC
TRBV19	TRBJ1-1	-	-	CASSIDWRGAAFF	TGTGCCAGTAGTATAGATTGGAGGGGCGCGGCTTTCTTT
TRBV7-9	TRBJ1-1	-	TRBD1	CASSFGQGNAEAFF	TGTGCCAGCAGCTTTGGACAGGGAAATGCTGAAGCTTTCTTT
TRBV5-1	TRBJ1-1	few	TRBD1	CASSRDRGNTEAFF	TGCGCCAGCAGCCGGGACAGGGGGAACACTGAAGCTTTCTTT
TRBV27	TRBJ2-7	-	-	CASRWGPDYEQYF	TGTGCCAGCAGGTGGGGGCCTGACTACGAGCAGTACTTC
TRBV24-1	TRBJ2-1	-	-	CATTGLSTNEQFF	TGTGCCACCACCGGACTTTCAACCAATGAGCAGTTCTTC
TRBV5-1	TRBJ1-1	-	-	CASSLISTEAFF	TGCGCCAGCAGCTTGATCAGCACTGAAGCTTTCTTT
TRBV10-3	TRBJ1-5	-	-	CAISEGLGHQPQHF	TGTGCCATCAGTGAGGGACTGGGCCATCAGCCCCAGCATTTT
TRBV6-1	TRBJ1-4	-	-	CASSESTAGIGKLFF	TGTGCCAGCAGTGAGTCAACAGCGGGGATCGGAAAACTGTTTTTT
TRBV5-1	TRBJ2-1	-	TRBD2	CASSLPTSGGGNEQFF	TGCGCCAGCAGCTTGCCCACTAGCGGGGGGGGCAATGAGCAGTTCTTC
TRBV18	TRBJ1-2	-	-	CASSPSTPGGYGYTF	TGTGCCAGCTCACCCAGCACCCCGGGGGGCTATGGCTACACCTTC
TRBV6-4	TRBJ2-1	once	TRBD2	CASRQASGGYNEQFF	TGTGCCAGCAGGCAGGCTAGCGGGGGCTACAATGAGCAGTTCTTC
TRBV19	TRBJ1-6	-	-	CASIDSPKGGDNSPLHF	TGTGCCAGTATAGATTCCCCCAAGGGAGGGGATAATTCACCCCTCCACTTT
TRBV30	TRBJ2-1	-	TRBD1	CAWIPRGSHYEQFF	TGTGCCTGGATCCCCAGGGGGTCACATTATGAGCAGTTCTTC
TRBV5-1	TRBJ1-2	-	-	CASSLGPGNGYTF	TGCGCCAGCAGCTTGGGGCCAGGGAATGGCTACACCTTC
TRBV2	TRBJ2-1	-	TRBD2	CASNLLAAADNEQFF	TGTGCCAGCAACCTCCTAGCGGCGGCCGACAATGAGCAGTTCTTC
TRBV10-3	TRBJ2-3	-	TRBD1	CAISPPGQATDTQYF	TGTGCCATCAGTCCTCCGGGACAGGCCACAGATACGCAGTATTTT
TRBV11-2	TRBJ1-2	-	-	CASSPNRQFFYGYTF	TGTGCCAGCAGCCCCAACCGACAGTTTTTCTATGGCTACACCTTC
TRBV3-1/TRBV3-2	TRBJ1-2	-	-	CASSHRDINYGYTF	TGTGCCAGCAGCCACCGGGACATTAACTATGGCTACACCTTC
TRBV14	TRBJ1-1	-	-	CASSQNAATPAFF	TGTGCCAGCAGCCAAAATGCCGCAACTCCGGCTTTCTTT
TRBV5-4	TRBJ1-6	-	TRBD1	CASRMTGGSSPLHF	TGTGCCAGCAGGATGACAGGGGGCAGTTCACCCCTCCACTTT
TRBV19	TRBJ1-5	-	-	CASSMGSHQPQHF	TGTGCCAGTAGTATGGGCAGCCATCAGCCCCAGCATTTT
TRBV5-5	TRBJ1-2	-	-	CASSLGAVNYGYTF	TGTGCCAGCAGCTTGGGTGCGGTTAACTATGGCTACACCTTC
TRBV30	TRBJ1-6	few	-	CAWSTVQAVGNSPLHF	TGTGCCTGGAGTACTGTCCAGGCCGTGGGTAATTCACCCCTCCACTTT
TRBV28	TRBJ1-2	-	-	CASTETGYGYTF	TGTGCCAGCACCGAGACAGGCTATGGCTACACCTTC
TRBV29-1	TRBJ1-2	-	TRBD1	CSVGTGGPYGYTF	TGCAGCGTTGGCACAGGGGGCCCCTATGGCTACACCTTC
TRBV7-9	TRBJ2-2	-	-	CASSYRESGELFF	TGTGCCAGCAGCTACAGGGAATCCGGGGAGCTGTTTTTT
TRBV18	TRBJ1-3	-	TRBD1	CASSPVRQGMSGNTIYF	TGTGCCAGCTCACCGGTTCGACAGGGGATGTCTGGAAACACCATATATTTT
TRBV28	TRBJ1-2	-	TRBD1	CASSFPGQGEGYTF	TGTGCCAGCAGTTTTCCGGGACAGGGGGAAGGCTACACCTTC
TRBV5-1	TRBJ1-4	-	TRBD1	CASSLGQGAPEKLFF	TGCGCCAGCAGCTTGGGACAGGGGGCGCCTGAAAAACTGTTTTTT
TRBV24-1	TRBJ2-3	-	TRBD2	CATSDPSGGAVTDTQYF	TGTGCCACCAGTGATCCTAGCGGGGGGGCCGTTACAGATACGCAGTATTTT
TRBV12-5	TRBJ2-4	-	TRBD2	CASGLKHLAGGFKNIQYF	TGTGCTAGTGGTTTGAAACACCTAGCGGGGGGGTTCAAAAACATTCAGTACTTC
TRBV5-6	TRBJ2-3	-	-	CASRIWGADTQYF	TGTGCCAGCAGGATTTGGGGGGCAGATACGCAGTATTTT
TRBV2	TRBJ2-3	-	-	CASSGGTDQLGTDTQYF	TGTGCCAGCAGTGGCGGGACCGACCAGTTGGGCACAGATACGCAGTATTTT
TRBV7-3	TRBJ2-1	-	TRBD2	CASRSSGGAINEQFF	TGTGCCAGCAGATCAAGCGGGGGGGCCATTAATGAGCAGTTCTTC
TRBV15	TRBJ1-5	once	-	CATSRERGGGNQPQHF	TGTGCCACCAGCAGAGAACGGGGAGGAGGTAATCAGCCCCAGCATTTT
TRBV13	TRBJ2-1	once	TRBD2	CASSLDGTSYNEQFF	TGTGCCAGCAGCTTAGATGGGACTAGTTACAATGAGCAGTTCTTC
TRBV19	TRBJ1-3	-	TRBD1	CASNPLWDSSGNTIYF	TGTGCCAGCAATCCCCTCTGGGACAGCTCTGGAAACACCATATATTTT
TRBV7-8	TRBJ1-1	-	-	CASSLGTSMNTEAFF	TGTGCCAGCAGCTTAGGCACATCCATGAACACTGAAGCTTTCTTT
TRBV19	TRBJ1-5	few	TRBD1	CASKGTGLQPQHF	TGTGCCAGTAAAGGGACAGGGCTCCAACCCCAGCATTTT
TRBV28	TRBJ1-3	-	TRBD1	CASSSTGQNTIYF	TGTGCCAGCTCTTCGACAGGGCAAAACACCATATATTTT
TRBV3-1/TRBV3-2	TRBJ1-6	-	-	CASSQTGQLNSPLHF	TGTGCCAGCAGCCAGACAGGACAGCTCAATTCACCCCTCCACTTT
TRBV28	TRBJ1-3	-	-	CASSLGPTEVGNTIYF	TGTGCCAGCAGTTTAGGCCCGACAGAGGTTGGAAACACCATATATTTT
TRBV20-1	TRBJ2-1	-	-	CSASRGPENEQFF	TGCAGTGCTAGTCGCGGCCCCGAAAATGAGCAGTTCTTC
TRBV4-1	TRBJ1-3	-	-	CASSRQILQDSGNTIYF	TGCGCCAGCAGCCGACAGATCCTACAGGACTCTGGAAACACCATATATTTT
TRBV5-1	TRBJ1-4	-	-	CASSPTQGPDEKLFF	TGCGCCAGCAGCCCGACCCAGGGTCCGGATGAAAAACTGTTTTTT
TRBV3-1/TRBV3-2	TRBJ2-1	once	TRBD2	CASSDTGTSPIGDEQFF	TGTGCCAGCAGCGATACCGGGACTAGTCCTATTGGGGATGAGCAGTTCTTC
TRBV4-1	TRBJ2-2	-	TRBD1	CASSQTGAPDTGELFF	TGCGCCAGCAGCCAGACAGGGGCCCCGGACACCGGGGAGCTGTTTTTT